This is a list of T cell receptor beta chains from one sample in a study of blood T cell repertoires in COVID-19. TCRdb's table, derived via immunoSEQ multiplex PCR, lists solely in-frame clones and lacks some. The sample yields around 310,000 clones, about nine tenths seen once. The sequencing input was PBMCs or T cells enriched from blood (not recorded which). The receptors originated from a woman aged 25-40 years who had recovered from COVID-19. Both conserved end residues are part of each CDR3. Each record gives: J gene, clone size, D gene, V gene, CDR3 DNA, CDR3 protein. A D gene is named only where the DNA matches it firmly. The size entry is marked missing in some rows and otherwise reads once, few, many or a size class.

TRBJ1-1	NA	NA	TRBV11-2	TGTGCCAGCAGCTTATCTGTTTTGAACACTGAAGCTTTCTTT	CASSLSVLNTEAFF
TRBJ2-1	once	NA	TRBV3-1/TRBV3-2	TGTGCCAGCAGCCAAGTAAGGGGTGGGGAGCAGTTCTTC	CASSQVRGGEQFF
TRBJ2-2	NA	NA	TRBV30	TGTGCCTCCCTCGGGAACACCGGGGAGCTGTTTTTT	CASLGNTGELFF
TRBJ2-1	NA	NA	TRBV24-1	TGTGCCACCAGTGATTTACCAGGCAGAAAGAATGAGCAGTTCTTC	CATSDLPGRKNEQFF
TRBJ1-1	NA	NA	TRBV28	TGTGCCAGCAGGCCATCCATGGAGAGGAACACTGAAGCTTTCTTT	CASRPSMERNTEAFF
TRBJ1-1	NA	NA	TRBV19	TGTGCCAGTACCCATAGACAGACGAACACTGAAGCTTTCTTT	CASTHRQTNTEAFF
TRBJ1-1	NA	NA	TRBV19	TGTGCCAGTAGTGGCAGGGCCCCAGGATTGAACACTGAAGCTTTCTTT	CASSGRAPGLNTEAFF
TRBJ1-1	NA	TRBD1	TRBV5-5	TGTGCCAGCAGCTGGGGTGGGACAGCGAACACTGAAGCTTTCTTT	CASSWGGTANTEAFF
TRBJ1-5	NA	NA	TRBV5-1	TGCGCCAGCAGCTTGGCCGGGGGAGGACAGCCCCAGCATTTT	CASSLAGGGQPQHF
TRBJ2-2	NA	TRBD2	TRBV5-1	TGCGCCAGCAGCTTGCGGGAGGGCCTCGTCGGGGAGCTGTTTTTT	CASSLREGLVGELFF
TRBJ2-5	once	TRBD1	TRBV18	TGTGCCAGCTCACCCCCGGGACAGATGTACCAAGAGACCCAGTACTTC	CASSPPGQMYQETQYF
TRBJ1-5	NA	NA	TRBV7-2	TGTGCCAGCAGTCAGCAGGCACAAACTAGCAATCAGCCCCAGCATTTT	CASSQQAQTSNQPQHF
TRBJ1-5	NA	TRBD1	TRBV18	TGTGCCAGCTCACCGGGACAGGGGGACCAGCCCCAGCATTTT	CASSPGQGDQPQHF
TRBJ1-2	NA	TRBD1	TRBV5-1	TGCGCCAGCACCCCTAGGGGCGGACAGGGGCTCTATGGCTACACCTTC	CASTPRGGQGLYGYTF
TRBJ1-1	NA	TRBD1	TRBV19	TGTGCCAGTACCTTCCTTCGGAGGGGGCGAATCTCTGAAGCTTTCTTT	CASTFLRRGRISEAFF
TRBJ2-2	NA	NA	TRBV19	TGTGCCAGTAGTATGGCGGGGTCGGCCGGGGAGCTGTTTTTT	CASSMAGSAGELFF
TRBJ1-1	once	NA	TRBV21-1	TGTGCCAGCAGCACGGCTGCGGGGGCTGACACTGAAGCTTTCTTT	CASSTAAGADTEAFF
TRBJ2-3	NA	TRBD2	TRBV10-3	TGTGCCATCAGTGCGGTCGGGGGGGATCGCACAGATACGCAGTATTTT	CAISAVGGDRTDTQYF
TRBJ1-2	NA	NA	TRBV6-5	TGTGCCAGCAGTTACTCTAATGGACTTGGCTATGGCTACACCTTC	CASSYSNGLGYGYTF
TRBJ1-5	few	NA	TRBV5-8	TGTGCCAGCAGCTTGCCCAGAGAGGGCAATCAGCCCCAGCATTTT	CASSLPREGNQPQHF
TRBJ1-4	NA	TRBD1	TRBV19	TGTGCCAGTAGTTTGATAACAGGGGTGAGGGAGAAACTGTTTTTT	CASSLITGVREKLFF
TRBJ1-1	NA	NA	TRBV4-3	TGCGCCAGCAGCCAGGACAGCGACCCGGGCCCCCTAGCGAACACTGAAGCTTTCTTT	CASSQDSDPGPLANTEAFF
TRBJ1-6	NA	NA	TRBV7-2	TGTGCCAGCAGCTTATGGGGACACGTACCTTTAGAGAATTCACCCCTCCACTTT	CASSLWGHVPLENSPLHF
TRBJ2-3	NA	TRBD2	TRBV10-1	TGCGCCAGCAGTGAAGCGGGAGCAGGTAGAGATACGCAGTATTTT	CASSEAGAGRDTQYF
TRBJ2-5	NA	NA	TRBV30	TGTGCCTGGAGTGTAGACTCATTGACCCAGTACTTC	CAWSVDSLTQYF
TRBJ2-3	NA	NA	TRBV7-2	TGTGCCAGCAGCTTAGGGCCCCCAGATACGCAGTATTTT	CASSLGPPDTQYF
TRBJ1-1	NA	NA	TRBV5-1	TGCGCCAGCAGCTTGGGTAAACAGGCAAGAAGAACTGAAGCTTTCTTT	CASSLGKQARRTEAFF
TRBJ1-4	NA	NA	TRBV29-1	TGCAGCGTTGTCTCTAATGAAAAACTGTTTTTT	CSVVSNEKLFF
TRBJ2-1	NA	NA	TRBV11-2	TGTGCCAGCAGCTTAGAGCCGGGAGTAGGAAATGAGCAGTTCTTC	CASSLEPGVGNEQFF
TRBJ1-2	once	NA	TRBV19	TGTGCCAGTAGTATCCAGAACAGCTATGGCTACACCTTC	CASSIQNSYGYTF
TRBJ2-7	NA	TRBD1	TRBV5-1	TGCGCCAGCAGCTGGACAGGGAGCTCCTACGAGCAGTACTTC	CASSWTGSSYEQYF
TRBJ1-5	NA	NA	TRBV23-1	TGCGCCAGCTGGGCGACCTACGGGAGCTGCAATCAGCCCCAGCATTTT	CASWATYGSCNQPQHF
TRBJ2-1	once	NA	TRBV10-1	TGCGCCAGTGCCCAGGGAGGGGGCAATGAGCAGTTCTTC	CASAQGGGNEQFF
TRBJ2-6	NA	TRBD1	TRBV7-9	TGTGCCAGCAGCTTAGCCGGGACAGGGGGCTCTGGGGCCAACGTCCTGACTTTC	CASSLAGTGGSGANVLTF